The present entry profiles one T cell receptor (beta chain) with its context. Its antigen is not known. Some second doses came at about 4 weeks and others at about 12 weeks; these were pooled. The CDR3 consists of 15 residues. Sequencing was performed with immunoSEQ multiplex PCR; in TCRdb, only in-frame clones are kept and a portion is missing. The sample holds approximately 150,000 clones, more than 80% seen once. This sample was taken from a study of T cell responses to AZD1222 COVID-19 vaccine. Notes on the study in general: Repertoires were sampled only after the peak T cell response. The donor group comprised mostly white British people and more females; the analysis possibly underestimated clonal diversity.

The source material was peripheral blood, sampled 28 days after the second AZD1222 dose. The sequence came from an adult who received the AZD1222 COVID-19 vaccine. J is TRBJ1-1 and V is TRBV7-5; the table names TRBD1, a call not compared with the DNA. TRBV7-5 is flagged as a pseudogene. The CDR3 sequence is CVRSCWTEGNTEAFF. In DNA form, the CDR3 reads TGTGTCAGAAGCTGCTGGACAGAAGGGAACACTGAAGCTTTCTTT.